This TCR beta chain was obtained from a study of blood T cell repertoires in COVID-19. Across the study: COVID-19 samples from acute and convalescent phases originated in the United States, Italy and Spain.

The germline V gene has CDR1 SEHNR and CDR2 FQNEAQ (reference sequence). The CDR3 sequence is 14 residues long. The V and J ends lost 5 bases and 5 bases respectively, with 13 bases between them. Some clones are missing from TCRdb's copy, which holds only in-frame ones; the method was immunoSEQ multiplex PCR. This table has 75,000 to 90,000 clones, 90% appearing once. The origin of this receptor is a man in his late teens or twenties with COVID-19, enrolled during active disease. The genes are TRBV7-9 and TRBJ1-5, with D maybe TRBD1 (5 bases). Sequencing was done on a sample of peripheral blood. Here the CDR3 reads CASSPSGGYQPQHF. CDR3 nucleotide sequence: TGTGCCAGCAGCCCCTCGGGGGGTTATCAGCCCCAGCATTTT.